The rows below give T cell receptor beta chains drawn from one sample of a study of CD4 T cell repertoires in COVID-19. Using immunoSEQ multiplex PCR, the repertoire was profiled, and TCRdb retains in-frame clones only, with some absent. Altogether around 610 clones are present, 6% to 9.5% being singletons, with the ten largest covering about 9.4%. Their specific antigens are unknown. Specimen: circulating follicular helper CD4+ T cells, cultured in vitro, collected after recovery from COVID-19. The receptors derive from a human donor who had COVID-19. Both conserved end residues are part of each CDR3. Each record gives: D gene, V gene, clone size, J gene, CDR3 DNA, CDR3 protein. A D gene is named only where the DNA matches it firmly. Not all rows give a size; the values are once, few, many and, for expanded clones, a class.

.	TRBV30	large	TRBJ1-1	TGTGCCTGGAGTTGGGGGCAGGAGGAGAACACTGAAGCTTTCTTT	CAWSWGQEENTEAFF
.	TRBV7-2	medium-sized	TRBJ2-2	TGTGCCAGCAGCTTGCGGACAGCGAACACCGGGGAGCTGTTTTTT	CASSLRTANTGELFF
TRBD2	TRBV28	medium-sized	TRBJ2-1	TGTGCCAGCAGCCCTGGACTAGCGGGGGGGGGCTCCTACAATGAGCAGTTCTTC	CASSPGLAGGGSYNEQFF
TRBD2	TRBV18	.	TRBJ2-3	TGTGCCAGCTCACCAGGTCCCGGGACTAGCGGGGGAGGCACAGATACGCAGTATTTT	CASSPGPGTSGGGTDTQYF
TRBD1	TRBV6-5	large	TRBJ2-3	TGTGCCAGCAGCCAGAACCAGGGGGCAACAGATACGCAGTATTTT	CASSQNQGATDTQYF
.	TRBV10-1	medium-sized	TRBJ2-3	TGCGCCAGCAGTGGTACCGGGAGAGCGCACACAGATACGCAGTATTTT	CASSGTGRAHTDTQYF
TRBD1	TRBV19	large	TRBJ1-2	TGTGCCAGTAGTATCCACAGGGGTAACTATGGCTACACCTTC	CASSIHRGNYGYTF
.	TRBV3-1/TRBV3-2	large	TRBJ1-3	TGTGCCAGCAGCCAAGATCGGGGGGACATTTTAAGCTCTGGAAACACCATATATTTT	CASSQDRGDILSSGNTIYF
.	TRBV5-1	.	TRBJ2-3	TGCGCCAGCAGCTTGGATAGGGCCCGCACAGATACGCAGTATTTT	CASSLDRARTDTQYF
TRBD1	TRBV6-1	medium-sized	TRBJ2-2	TGTGCCAGCAGCGGGACAGGGACCACCGGGGAGCTGTTTTTT	CASSGTGTTGELFF
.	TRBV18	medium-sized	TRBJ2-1	TGTGCCAGCTCACTGGGTAGCGGCCTCTCCTACAATGAGCAGTTCTTC	CASSLGSGLSYNEQFF
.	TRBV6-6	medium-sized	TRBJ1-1	TGTGCCAGCAGTTACCCGGAGTCGGGGGGCACTGAAGCTTTCTTT	CASSYPESGGTEAFF
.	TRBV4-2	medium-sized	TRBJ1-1	TGTGCCAGCAGCCACGGGGGGGACACTGAAGCTTTCTTT	CASSHGGDTEAFF
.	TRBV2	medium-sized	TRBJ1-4	TGTGCCAGCAGTGAACCGTGGGAGGGGGTACAAAAACTGTTTTTT	CASSEPWEGVQKLFF
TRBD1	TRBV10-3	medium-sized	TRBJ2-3	TGTGCCATCAGTGAAACAGGGGGTCTCGGAGATACGCAGTATTTT	CAISETGGLGDTQYF
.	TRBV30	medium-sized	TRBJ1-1	TGTGCCTGGAGGCGGACCGAGAACACTGAAGCTTTCTTT	CAWRRTENTEAFF
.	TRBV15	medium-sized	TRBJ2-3	TGTGCCACCAGCAGAGATCCCACTACCACAGATACGCAGTATTTT	CATSRDPTTTDTQYF
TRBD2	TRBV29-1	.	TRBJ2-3	TGCAGCGGCGGGGCGGGGGGGGCCACGGATACGCATTATTTT	CSGGAGGATDTHYF
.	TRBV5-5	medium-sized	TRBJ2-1	TGTGCCAGCAGCCCTTTTACAGACTCCTACAATGAGCAGTTCTTC	CASSPFTDSYNEQFF
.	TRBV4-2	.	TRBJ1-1	TGTGCCAGCAGCCAAGAAGACAGGCAGAACACTGAAGCTTTCTTT	CASSQEDRQNTEAFF
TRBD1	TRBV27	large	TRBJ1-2	TGTGCCAGCAGCTCGGGACAGGGGAACTATGGCTACACCTTC	CASSSGQGNYGYTF
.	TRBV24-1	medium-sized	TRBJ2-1	TGTGCCACCAGTGTTGGGTTCTATGAGCAGTTCTTC	CATSVGFYEQFF
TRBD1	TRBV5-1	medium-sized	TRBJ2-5	TGCGCCAGCAACCTGGGACAGCTACAAGAGACCCAGTACTTC	CASNLGQLQETQYF
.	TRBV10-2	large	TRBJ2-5	TGCGCCAGCAGTGGCCAATCAGGGAACCAAGAGACCCAGTACTTC	CASSGQSGNQETQYF
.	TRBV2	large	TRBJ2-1	TGTGCCAGCAGTGAAGTCAGAGCATACAATGAGCAGTTCTTC	CASSEVRAYNEQFF
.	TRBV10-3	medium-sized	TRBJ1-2	TGTGCCATCAGTTCTGACAACTATGGCTACACCTTC	CAISSDNYGYTF
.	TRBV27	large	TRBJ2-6	TGTGCCAGCAGTTTATTCCTTAACTCTGGGGCCAACGTCCTGACTTTC	CASSLFLNSGANVLTF
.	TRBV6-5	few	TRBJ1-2	TGTGCCAGCAGTTGGGGGGGGGTCAACTATGGCTACACCTTC	CASSWGGVNYGYTF
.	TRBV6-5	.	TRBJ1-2	TGTGCCAGCAGCAAGGGTCCAAGTTCAAACTATGGCTACACCTTC	CASSKGPSSNYGYTF
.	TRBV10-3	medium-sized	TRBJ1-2	TGTGCCATCAGCGGGACATCTAACTATGGCTACACCTTC	CAISGTSNYGYTF
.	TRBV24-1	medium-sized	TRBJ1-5	TGTGCCACCAGCGGAGGTACCACAGATCAGCCCCAGCATTTT	CATSGGTTDQPQHF
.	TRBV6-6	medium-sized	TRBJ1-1	TGTGCCAGCAGTTACCCCGAAGGGGGAACTGAAGCTTTCTTT	CASSYPEGGTEAFF
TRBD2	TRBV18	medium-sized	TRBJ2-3	TGTGCCAGCTCACCACGGGGACTAGCGGGGAACCCTAGCACAGATACGCAGTATTTT	CASSPRGLAGNPSTDTQYF
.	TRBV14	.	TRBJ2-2	TGTGCCAGCAGCCAGCAAACACTCACCGGGGAGCTGTTTTTT	CASSQQTLTGELFF
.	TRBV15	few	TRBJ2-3	TGTGCCACCAGCCGCCCCGGTGCGACAGATACGCAGTATTTT	CATSRPGATDTQYF
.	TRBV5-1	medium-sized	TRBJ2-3	TGCGCCAGCAGCTTGTCAGGCACCACAGATACGCAGTATTTT	CASSLSGTTDTQYF
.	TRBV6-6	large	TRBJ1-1	TGTGCCAGCAGTTACTCGGAGCTGAACACTGAAGCTTTCTTT	CASSYSELNTEAFF
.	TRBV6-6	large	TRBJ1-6	TGTGCCAGCAGTTACGCGGAGGATAATTCACCCCTCCACTTT	CASSYAEDNSPLHF
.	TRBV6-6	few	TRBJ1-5	TGTGCCAGCAGTTACATGGAGGCGGGTCAGCCCCAGCATTTT	CASSYMEAGQPQHF
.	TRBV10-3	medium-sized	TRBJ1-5	TGTGCCTCAATGGCAGAATATAGCAATCAGCCCCAGCATTTT	CASMAEYSNQPQHF
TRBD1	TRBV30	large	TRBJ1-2	TGTGCCGGGCGGACAGGGGTTTATGGCTACACCTTC	CAGRTGVYGYTF
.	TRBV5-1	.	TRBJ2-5	TGCGCCAGCAGCGGAAAGGCAGGGGAGACCCAGTACTTC	CASSGKAGETQYF
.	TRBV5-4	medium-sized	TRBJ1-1	TGTGCCAGCAGCTTTGGACGCGGGGGGAACACTGAAGCTTTCTTT	CASSFGRGGNTEAFF
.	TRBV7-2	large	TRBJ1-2	TGTGCCAGCAGCTTAGCGGGTAATCGCGGCTACACCTTC	CASSLAGNRGYTF
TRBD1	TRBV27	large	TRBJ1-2	TGTGCCAGCAGTTATCGCGACAGGGGGCGAAGCGGCTACACCTTC	CASSYRDRGRSGYTF
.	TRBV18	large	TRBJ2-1	TGTGCCAGCTCAGAGAATTGGGGGCCCCGTAGGAATGAGCAGTTCTTC	CASSENWGPRRNEQFF
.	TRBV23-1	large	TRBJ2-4	TGCGCCAGCAGTCAAAAAGACTCGGGGCGGGAGTACTTC	CASSQKDSGREYF
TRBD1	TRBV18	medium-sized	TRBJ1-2	TGTGCCAGCTCATCAGGAGACAGGGCGGAAGGCTACACCTTC	CASSSGDRAEGYTF
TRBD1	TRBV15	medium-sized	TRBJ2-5	TGTGCCACCAGCCGTGACAGGGTGGAGACCCAGTACTTC	CATSRDRVETQYF
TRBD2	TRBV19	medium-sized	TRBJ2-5	TGTGCCAGTAGTAGACCAGCGGGGGGGGGACAAGAGACCCAGTACTTC	CASSRPAGGGQETQYF
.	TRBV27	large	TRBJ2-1	TGTGCCAGCAGTTTAAGGCGGGCAGGGGCATACAATGAGCAGTTCTTC	CASSLRRAGAYNEQFF
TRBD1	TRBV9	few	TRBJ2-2	TGTGCCAGCAGCTCGGGGAGACAGGGCAACACCGGGGAGCTGTTTTTT	CASSSGRQGNTGELFF
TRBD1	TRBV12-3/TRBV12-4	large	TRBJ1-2	TGTGCCAGCAGTTTAGGCACAGGGGGTGGCTACACCTTC	CASSLGTGGGYTF
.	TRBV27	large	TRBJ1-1	TGTGCCAGCAGTTTACGCCGGGGGGCAGGAACTGAAGCTTTCTTT	CASSLRRGAGTEAFF